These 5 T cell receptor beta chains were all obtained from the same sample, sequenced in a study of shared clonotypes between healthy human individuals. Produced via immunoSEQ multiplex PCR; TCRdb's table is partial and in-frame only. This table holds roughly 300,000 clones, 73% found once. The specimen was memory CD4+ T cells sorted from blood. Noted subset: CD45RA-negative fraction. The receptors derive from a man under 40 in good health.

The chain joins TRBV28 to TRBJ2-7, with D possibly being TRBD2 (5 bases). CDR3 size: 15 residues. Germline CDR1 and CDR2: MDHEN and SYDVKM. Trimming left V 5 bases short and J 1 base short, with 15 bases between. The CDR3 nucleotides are TGTGCCAGCAGTGCCCACGGGGTGGGGTCCTACGAGCAGTACTTC. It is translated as CASSAHGVGSYEQYF.

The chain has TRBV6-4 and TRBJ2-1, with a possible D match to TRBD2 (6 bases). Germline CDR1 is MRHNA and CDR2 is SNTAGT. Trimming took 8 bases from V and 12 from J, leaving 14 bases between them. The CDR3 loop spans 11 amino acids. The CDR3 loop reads CASGGSTPQFF. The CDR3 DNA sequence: TGTGCCAGCGGAGGGTCCACACCGCAGTTCTTC.

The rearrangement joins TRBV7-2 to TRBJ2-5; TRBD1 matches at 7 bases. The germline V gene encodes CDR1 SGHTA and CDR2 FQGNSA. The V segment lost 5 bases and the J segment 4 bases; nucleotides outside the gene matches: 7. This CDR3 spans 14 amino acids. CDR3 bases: TGTGCCAGCAGCCCTATTAAGGGGGCAGAGACCCAGTACTTC. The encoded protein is CASSPIKGAETQYF.

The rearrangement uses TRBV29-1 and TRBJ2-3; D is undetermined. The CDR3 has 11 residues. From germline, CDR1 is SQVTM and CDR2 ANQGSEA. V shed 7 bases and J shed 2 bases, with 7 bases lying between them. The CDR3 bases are TGCAGCGCCCGTAACACAGATACGCAGTATTTT. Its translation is CSARNTDTQYF.

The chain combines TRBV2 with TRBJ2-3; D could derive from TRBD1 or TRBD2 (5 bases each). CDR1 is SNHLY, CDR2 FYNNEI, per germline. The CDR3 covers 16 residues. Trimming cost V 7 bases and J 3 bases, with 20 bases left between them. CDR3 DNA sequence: TGTGCCAGCACCCCCTCAGGGATTCGGAGGACAGATACGCAGTATTTT. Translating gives CASTPSGIRRTDTQYF.